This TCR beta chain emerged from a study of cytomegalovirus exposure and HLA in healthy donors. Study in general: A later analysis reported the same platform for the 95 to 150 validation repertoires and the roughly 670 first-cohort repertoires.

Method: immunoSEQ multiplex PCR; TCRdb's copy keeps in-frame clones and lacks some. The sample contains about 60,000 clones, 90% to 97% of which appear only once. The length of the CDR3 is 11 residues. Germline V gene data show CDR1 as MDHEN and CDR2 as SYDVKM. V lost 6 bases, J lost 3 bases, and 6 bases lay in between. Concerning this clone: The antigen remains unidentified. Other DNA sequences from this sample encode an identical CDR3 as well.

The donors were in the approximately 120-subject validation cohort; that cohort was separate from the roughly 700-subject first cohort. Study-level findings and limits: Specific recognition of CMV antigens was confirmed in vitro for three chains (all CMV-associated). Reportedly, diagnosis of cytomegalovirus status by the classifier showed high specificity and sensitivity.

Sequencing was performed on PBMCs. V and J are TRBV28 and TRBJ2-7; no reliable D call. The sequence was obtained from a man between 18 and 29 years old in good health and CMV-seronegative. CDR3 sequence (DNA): TGTGCCAGCAGCCGAGGCTACGAGCAGTACTTC. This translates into CASSRGYEQYF. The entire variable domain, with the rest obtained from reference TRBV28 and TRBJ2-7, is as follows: DVKVTQSSRYLVKRTGEKVFLECVQDMDHENMFWYRQDPGLGLRLIYFSYDVKMKEKGDIPEGYSVSREKKERFSLILESASTNQTSMYLCASSRGYEQYFGPGTRLTVT.